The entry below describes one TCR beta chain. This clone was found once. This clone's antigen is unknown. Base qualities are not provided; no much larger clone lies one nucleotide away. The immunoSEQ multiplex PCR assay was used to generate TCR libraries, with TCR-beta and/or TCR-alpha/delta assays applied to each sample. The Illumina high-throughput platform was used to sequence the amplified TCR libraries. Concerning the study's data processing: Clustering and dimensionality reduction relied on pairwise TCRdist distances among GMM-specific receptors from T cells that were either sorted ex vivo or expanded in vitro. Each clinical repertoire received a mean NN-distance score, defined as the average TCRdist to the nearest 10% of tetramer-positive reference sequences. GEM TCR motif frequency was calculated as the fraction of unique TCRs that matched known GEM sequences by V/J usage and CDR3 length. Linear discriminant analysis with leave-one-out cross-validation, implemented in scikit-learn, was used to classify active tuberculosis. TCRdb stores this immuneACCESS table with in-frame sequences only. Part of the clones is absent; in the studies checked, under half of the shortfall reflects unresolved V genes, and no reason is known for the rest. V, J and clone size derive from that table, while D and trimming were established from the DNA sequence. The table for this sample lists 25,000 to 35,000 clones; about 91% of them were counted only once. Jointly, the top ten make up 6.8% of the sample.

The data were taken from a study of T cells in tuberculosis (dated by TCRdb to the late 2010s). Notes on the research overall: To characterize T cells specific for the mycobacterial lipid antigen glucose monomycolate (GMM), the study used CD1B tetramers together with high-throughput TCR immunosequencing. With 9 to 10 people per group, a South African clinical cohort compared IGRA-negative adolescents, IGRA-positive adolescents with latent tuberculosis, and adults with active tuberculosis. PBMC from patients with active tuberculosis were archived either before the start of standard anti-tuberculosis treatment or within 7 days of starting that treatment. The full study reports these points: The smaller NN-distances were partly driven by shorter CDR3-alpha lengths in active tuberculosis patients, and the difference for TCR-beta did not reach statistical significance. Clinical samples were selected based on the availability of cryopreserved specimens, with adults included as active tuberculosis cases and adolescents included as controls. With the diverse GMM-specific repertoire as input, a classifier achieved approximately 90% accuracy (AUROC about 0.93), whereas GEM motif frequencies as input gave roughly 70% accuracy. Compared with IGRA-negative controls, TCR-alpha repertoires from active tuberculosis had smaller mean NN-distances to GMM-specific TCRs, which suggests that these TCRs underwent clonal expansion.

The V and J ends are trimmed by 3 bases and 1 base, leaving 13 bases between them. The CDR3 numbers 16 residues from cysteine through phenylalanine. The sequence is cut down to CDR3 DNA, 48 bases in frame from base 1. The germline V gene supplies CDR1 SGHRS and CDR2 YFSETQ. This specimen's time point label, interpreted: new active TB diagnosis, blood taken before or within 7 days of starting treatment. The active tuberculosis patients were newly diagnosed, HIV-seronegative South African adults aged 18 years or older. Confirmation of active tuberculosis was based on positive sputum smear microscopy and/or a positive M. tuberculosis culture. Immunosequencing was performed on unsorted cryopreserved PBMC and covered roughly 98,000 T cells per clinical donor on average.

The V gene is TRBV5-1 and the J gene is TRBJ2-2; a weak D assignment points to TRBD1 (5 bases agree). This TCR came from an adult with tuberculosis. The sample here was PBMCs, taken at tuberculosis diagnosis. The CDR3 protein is CASSSFPTENTGELFF. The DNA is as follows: TGCGCCAGCAGCTCTTTTCCGACAGAGAACACCGGGGAGCTGTTTTTT.